The 30 T cell receptor beta chains reported below all come from one sample, sequenced in a study of blood T cell repertoires in COVID-19. The table came from immunoSEQ multiplex PCR; TCRdb's copy has only in-frame clones and leaves some out. The sample consists of some 490,000 clones, 88% of them appearing once. Material for sequencing was PBMCs or T cells enriched from blood (not recorded which). Every receptor here comes from a woman aged 55-75 years who had recovered from COVID-19.

The chain links TRBV5-1 to TRBJ2-2; unclear D gene. The CDR3 is made up of 13 amino acids. V shed 9 bases and J shed 0 bases, with 9 bases lying between them. Germline V gives CDR1 SGHRS, CDR2 YFSETQ. CDR3 residues: CATQEANTGELFF. The CDR3 nucleotides read TGCGCCACACAAGAAGCGAACACCGGGGAGCTGTTTTTT.

The rearrangement joins TRBV10-3 to TRBJ1-2, with D perhaps TRBD1 (6 bases). Germline CDR1 and CDR2: ENHRY and SYGVKD. The CDR3 extends over 12 amino acids. V lost 6 bases, J lost 7 bases, and 12 bases lay in between. The DNA for the CDR3 is TGTGCCATCAGCGTCGACAGGTCTGGCTACACCTTC. Translated: CAISVDRSGYTF.

A single count supports this clone. This chain joins TRBV11-2 and TRBJ2-7; the match to TRBD1 covers 8 bases. The trim removed 0 bases at V and 3 bases at J, leaving 7 bases unmatched. The CDR3 has 16 residues. Germline CDR1 is SGHAT and CDR2 is FQNNGV. The CDR3 coding sequence is TGTGCCAGCAGCTTAGATTTTGGGACAGGAGACTACGAGCAGTACTTC. Protein sequence: CASSLDFGTGDYEQYF.

V gene TRBV5-5 combines with J gene TRBJ2-7, with a possible D match to TRBD1 (6 bases). The CDR3 loop spans 13 amino acids. The germline CDR1 and CDR2 sequences are SGHKS and YYEKEE (reference sequence). V dropped 2 bases and J dropped 6 bases, with 12 bases sitting between them. CDR3 protein: CASSFTGIFEQYF. CDR3 nucleotides: TGTGCCAGCAGCTTCACAGGGATCTTCGAGCAGTACTTC.

The chain combines TRBV5-1 with TRBJ2-3, with 16 bases fitting TRBD2. This CDR3 contains 19 residues. Germline V gene sequence: CDR1 SGHRS, CDR2 YFSETQ. After removal of 4 bases from V and 2 bases from J, the junction contained 10 bases not matched to a gene. DNA for the CDR3: TGCGCCAGCAGCCCAAGTCCCGGGACTAGCGGGGGGGCCACAGATACGCAGTATTTT. It codes for CASSPSPGTSGGATDTQYF.

Details on this clone: Other DNA sequences from this sample encode an identical CDR3 as well. V and J are TRBV6-5 and TRBJ2-7, with TRBD1 identical over 8 bases. Germline CDR1 MNHEY, CDR2 SVGAGI. This CDR3 spans 15 amino acids. V lost 0 bases, J lost 2 bases, and 3 bases stayed unmatched. As DNA, the CDR3 is TGTGCCAGCAGTTACTCAGGGACAGGACCCTACGAGCAGTACTTC. It specifies CASSYSGTGPYEQYF.

The gene calls are TRBV5-6 and TRBJ2-5, with 7 bases aligning to TRBD2. The trim removed 0 bases at V and 4 bases at J, leaving 6 bases unmatched. The CDR3 is made up of 15 amino acids. Germline CDR1 SGHDT, CDR2 YYEEEE. CDR3 nucleotide sequence: TGTGCCAGCAGCTTGGTTCCTAGCGGCGGAGAGACCCAGTACTTC. It specifies CASSLVPSGGETQYF.

The CDR3 here is CASSRDFGTDRYEQYF. CDR3 sequence (DNA): TGTGCCAGCAGCCGCGATTTCGGGACAGACCGCTACGAGCAGTACTTC. The chain is built from TRBV7-9 and TRBJ2-7, with 7 bases fitting TRBD1. The CDR3 totals 16 residues. V lost 5 bases to trimming and J lost 3 bases; unmatched junction nucleotides: 13. The germline gives CDR1 SEHNR, CDR2 FQNEAQ (reference sequence).

The chain links TRBV24-1 to TRBJ1-1; TRBD1 agrees at 8 bases. The CDR3 is made up of 13 amino acids. Germline assignment: CDR1 KGHDR and CDR2 SFDVKD. After removal of 10 bases from V and 0 bases from J, the junction contained 3 bases not matched to a gene. CDR3 bases: TGTGCCACGGGGACAGGTATGAACACTGAAGCTTTCTTT. Encoded protein: CATGTGMNTEAFF.

The chain couples TRBV24-1 to TRBJ2-3; 10 positions match TRBD1. Losses at the gene ends were 2 bases for V and 4 bases for J; bases not matched to a gene: 5. Germline CDR1 and CDR2: KGHDR and SFDVKD. CDR3 size: 16 residues. The CDR3 region is CATSDWRGQGPDTQYF. Here the CDR3 DNA reads TGTGCCACCAGTGATTGGAGGGGACAGGGGCCAGATACGCAGTATTTT.

This sequence joins TRBV29-1 and TRBJ2-1; D is unclear. CDR3 size: 13 residues. Germline V lookup: CDR1 SQVTM, CDR2 ANQGSEA. Trimming cost V 7 bases and J 3 bases, with 13 bases left between them. The CDR3 sequence: CSASRVGYNEQFF. The DNA for the CDR3 is TGCAGCGCCTCTCGGGTAGGCTACAATGAGCAGTTCTTC.

Only a few counts were recorded for this clone. The rearrangement joins TRBV12-5 to TRBJ1-2, with TRBD1 identical over 7 bases. This CDR3 is built from 15 residues. Trimming cost V 1 base and J 1 base; bases outside gene matches: 3. CDR1 and CDR2 (germline): LGHNT, FRNRAP. The CDR3 nucleotides are TGTGCTAGTGGTTTGGCCGGGACAGATAACTATGGCTACACCTTC. It is translated as CASGLAGTDNYGYTF.

V and J are TRBV2 and TRBJ1-5, with TRBD1 matching over 9 bases. J lost 1 base, V lost 6 bases, and 4 bases had no gene match. Per the germline V gene, CDR1 is SNHLY and CDR2 is FYNNEI. The CDR3 consists of 15 residues. The CDR3 nucleotides read TGTGCCAGCAGCACAGGGGGCGCAAGCAATCAGCCCCAGCATTTT. It yields the protein CASSTGGASNQPQHF.

The rearrangement uses TRBV30 and TRBJ1-1, with D unresolved. CDR3 size: 16 residues. V lost 3 bases to trimming and J lost 4 bases, with 21 bases between them. CDR1 and CDR2 (germline): GTSNPN, SVGIG (reference sequence). The DNA for the CDR3 is TGTGCCTGGAGCCGTACTCCGACACCGCCCGGCACTGAAGCTTTCTTT. It is translated as CAWSRTPTPPGTEAFF.

The rearrangement joins TRBV4-1 to TRBJ2-6, with 8 bases identical to TRBD2. This CDR3 has 15 residues. Germline values: CDR1 MGHRA, CDR2 YSYEKL. V lost 8 bases and J lost 0; bases outside the gene matches: 3. CDR3 nucleotides: TGCGCCAGCTCGGGGGGGAGCTCTGGGGCCAACGTCCTGACTTTC. Its protein is CASSGGSSGANVLTF.

Comments on this clone: The limits of the CDR3 on the DNA are not certain, so only TCRdb's listed CDR3 is given. The V call is TRBV5-1, the J call TRBJ1-2; TRBD1, the table's D call, was not compared with the DNA. The CDR3 is 15 amino acids in total, end residues counted. Germline loops: CDR1 SGHRS, CDR2 YFSETQ. CDR3 loop: CASSSWGQGAGEDTF.

The chain is built from TRBV6-1 and TRBJ1-6, with 7 bases fitting TRBD1. This CDR3 has 17 amino acids. The germline V gene has CDR1 MNHNS and CDR2 SASEGT. V lost 0 bases and J lost 0; bases outside the gene matches: 2. The CDR3 here is CASSEARDSSYNSPLHF. The CDR3 region has the DNA TGTGCCAGCAGTGAAGCCAGGGACAGCTCCTATAATTCACCCCTCCACTTT.

The gene calls are TRBV7-2 and TRBJ2-7, with 7 bases aligning to TRBD1. V shed 5 bases and J 1 base; nucleotides not matched to a gene: 5. From germline, CDR1 is SGHTA and CDR2 FQGNSA. The CDR3 covers 14 residues. The CDR3 DNA is TGTGCCAGCAGCCAGTACAGGGGATCCTACGAGCAGTACTTC. It is translated as CASSQYRGSYEQYF.

The rearrangement uses TRBV7-2 and TRBJ1-5; perhaps TRBD1 as D (6 bases). V lost 5 bases and J lost 4, with 15 bases in between. The germline CDR1 and CDR2 sequences are SGHTA and FQGNSA. This CDR3 has 15 residues. The CDR3 reads CASSTGQGRNQPQHF. The CDR3 region has the DNA TGTGCCAGCAGCACTGGGCAGGGGCGGAATCAGCCCCAGCATTTT.

V and J are TRBV19 and TRBJ2-7, with 10 bases fitting TRBD1. The CDR3 covers 13 residues. The V and J ends lost 8 bases and 2 bases, in that order; junction bases with no gene match: 3. Germline V lookup: CDR1 LNHDA, CDR2 SQIVND (reference sequence). CDR3 sequence: CASSDRGPYEQYF. CDR3 coding DNA: TGTGCCAGTTCTGACAGGGGGCCCTACGAGCAGTACTTC.

The J gene is TRBJ2-7, the V gene TRBV2, with TRBD1 as a possible D gene (7 bases). Germline V lookup: CDR1 SNHLY, CDR2 FYNNEI. The CDR3 runs 14 residues. V lost 8 bases to trimming and J lost 3 bases, with 17 bases between them. CDR3 bases: TGTGCCAGCCGGCGGGACAGCCTTTTCTACGAGCAGTACTTC. Translation: CASRRDSLFYEQYF.

The chain has TRBV19 and TRBJ1-5; 7 positions agree with TRBD1. Germline CDR1 LNHDA, CDR2 SQIVND (reference sequence). V shed 4 bases, J shed 11 bases, and the junction held 8 bases outside the gene matches. The CDR3 length is 13 residues. The CDR3 nucleotides are TGTGCCAGTAGTACCCCTCGACAGGGCACCCAGCATTTT. Translating it yields CASSTPRQGTQHF. The full variable domain, with the rest looked up from reference TRBV19 and TRBJ1-5, is DGGITQSPKYLFRKEGQNVTLSCEQNLNHDAMYWYRQDPGQGLRLIYYSQIVNDFQKGDIAEGYSVSREKKESFPLTVTSAQKNPTAFYLCASSTPRQGTQHFGDGTRLSIL.

The chain has TRBV27 and TRBJ1-1; 7 nucleotides agree with TRBD1. The CDR3 is 15 residues long. The junction had 13 bases not matched to a gene; V was cut back by 8 bases and J by 4 bases. CDR1 is MNHEY and CDR2 is SMNVEV in the germline V gene (reference sequence). CDR3 in amino acids: CASGGTWAGGTEAFF. CDR3 nucleotide sequence: TGTGCCAGCGGGGGCACTTGGGCAGGGGGCACTGAAGCTTTCTTT.

This rearrangement joins TRBV5-1 to TRBJ1-2; TRBD1 aligns across 10 bases. Trimming cost V 5 bases and J 6 bases; bases outside gene matches: 4. The CDR3 has 13 amino acids. Germline V CDR1 and CDR2: SGHRS, YFSETQ. CDR3 amino acids: CASRETGGDGYTF. CDR3 bases: TGCGCCAGCAGGGAGACAGGGGGCGATGGCTACACCTTC.

The CDR3 reads CASSMGSLLAGEKLFF. As DNA, the CDR3 is TGTGCCAGCAGCATGGGATCCCTCCTGGCGGGTGAAAAACTGTTTTTT. The V call is TRBV11-2, the J call TRBJ1-4, with D uncertain. Trimming cost V 5 bases and J 7 bases, with 20 bases left between them. Germline V gene sequence: CDR1 SGHAT, CDR2 FQNNGV. The CDR3 contains 16 residues.

The V gene is TRBV2, the J gene TRBJ1-2; 7 nucleotides line up with TRBD1. The V gene end was trimmed by 6 bases and the J gene end by 6 bases; junction bases not matched to a gene: 19. CDR3 length: 17 residues. CDR1 and CDR2 from the germline V gene are SNHLY and FYNNEI. The CDR3 DNA sequence: TGTGCCAGCAGCCCTACGGGACATCTCCTCCAGGGGGATGGCTACACCTTC. Its protein product is CASSPTGHLLQGDGYTF.

This chain uses TRBV29-1 with TRBJ2-2; TRBD2 matches at 8 bases. Germline loops: CDR1 SQVTM, CDR2 ANQGSEA. The CDR3 loop spans 15 amino acids. V dropped 7 bases and J dropped 3; count of bases not matched to a gene: 10. This CDR3 is CSDERTSRYTGELFF. DNA of the CDR3: TGCAGCGACGAACGGACTAGCCGTTACACCGGGGAGCTGTTTTTT.

This clone has a handful of counts. The sample contains more than one DNA sequence encoding this CDR3. This sequence joins TRBV5-4 and TRBJ1-2, with D hard to call. The CDR3 loop spans 13 amino acids. V was shortened by 0 bases and J by 3 bases, with 6 bases between the two germline ends. Germline loops: CDR1 SGHNT, CDR2 YYREEE (reference sequence). CDR3 sequence reads: CASSLDRDYGYTF. DNA of the CDR3: TGTGCCAGCAGCTTGGATAGAGACTATGGCTACACCTTC.

The chain uses TRBV3-1 (or the pseudogene TRBV3-2) and TRBJ2-4; no reliable D call. Germline loops: CDR1 LGHDT, CDR2 YNNKEL (reference sequence). The CDR3 consists of 15 residues. V was cut by 2 bases and J by 0 bases, with 8 bases left in between. The CDR3 region has the DNA TGTGCCAGCAGCCAATTACACCTAGCCAAAAACATTCAGTACTTC. This codes for CASSQLHLAKNIQYF.

This clone was seen only a few times. The rearrangement joins TRBV6-5 to TRBJ2-7; TRBD1 might be the D (5 bases). V lost 5 bases and J 6 bases, leaving 20 bases between the germline ends. Germline lookup yields CDR1 MNHEY and CDR2 SVGAGI. The CDR3 is 15 residues long. Here the CDR3 DNA reads TGTGCCAGCAGTAGAAATTTCGACAGTCCGGGCGAGCAGTACGTC. Protein product: CASSRNFDSPGEQYV.